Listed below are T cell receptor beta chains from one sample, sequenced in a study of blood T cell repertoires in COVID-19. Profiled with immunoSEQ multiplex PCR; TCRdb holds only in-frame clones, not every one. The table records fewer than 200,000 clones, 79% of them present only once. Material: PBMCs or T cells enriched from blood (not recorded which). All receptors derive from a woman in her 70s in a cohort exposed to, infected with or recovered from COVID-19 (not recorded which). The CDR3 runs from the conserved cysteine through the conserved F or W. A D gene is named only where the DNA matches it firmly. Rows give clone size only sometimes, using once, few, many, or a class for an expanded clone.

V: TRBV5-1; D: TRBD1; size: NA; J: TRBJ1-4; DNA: TGCGCCAGCAGCTTGGAAGGAGCGACAGGGCTGCTTGGGACTAATGAAAAACTGTTTTTT; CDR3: CASSLEGATGLLGTNEKLFF
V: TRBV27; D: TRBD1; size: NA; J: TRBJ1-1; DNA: TGTGCCAGCTCCCCTCGGACAGGGTGGGAGACTGAAGCTTTCTTT; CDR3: CASSPRTGWETEAFF
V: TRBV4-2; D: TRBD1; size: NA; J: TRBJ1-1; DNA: TGTGCCAGCAGCCAACAATCAGGGGGCGTGGGGTCTAACACTGAAGCTTTCTTT; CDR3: CASSQQSGGVGSNTEAFF
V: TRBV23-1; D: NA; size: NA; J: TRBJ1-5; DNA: TGCGCCAGCAGCCCCTCCCACGGGCAGCCCCAGCATTTT; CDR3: CASSPSHGQPQHF
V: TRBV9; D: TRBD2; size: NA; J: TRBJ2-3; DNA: TGTGCCAGCAGCGTAAATTGGGCGGGAGGAGATACGCAGTATTTT; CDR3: CASSVNWAGGDTQYF
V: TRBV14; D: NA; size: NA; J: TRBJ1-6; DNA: TGTGCCAGCAGCTCCCTCTATAATTCACCCCTCCACTTT; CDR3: CASSSLYNSPLHF
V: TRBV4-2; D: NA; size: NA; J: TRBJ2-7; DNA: TGTGCCAGCAGCCAAGGAACGGGGTCTCAGTACGAGCAGTACTTC; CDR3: CASSQGTGSQYEQYF
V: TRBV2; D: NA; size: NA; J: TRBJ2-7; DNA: TGTGCCAGCAGGTCGGACAGCTTCTACGAGCAGTACTTC; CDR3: CASRSDSFYEQYF
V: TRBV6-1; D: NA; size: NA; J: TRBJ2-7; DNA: TGTGCCAGCAGTGACGGGGTTGCAGGCTACGAGCAGTACTTC; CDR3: CASSDGVAGYEQYF
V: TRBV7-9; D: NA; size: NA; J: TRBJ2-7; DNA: TGTGCCAGCAGTAAGACAGGTATTGGGCAGTACTTC; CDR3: CASSKTGIGQYF
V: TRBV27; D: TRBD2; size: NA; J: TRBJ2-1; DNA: TGTGCCAGCAGTTTCCTCCGGACTAGCGGACACAATGAGCAGTTCTTC; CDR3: CASSFLRTSGHNEQFF
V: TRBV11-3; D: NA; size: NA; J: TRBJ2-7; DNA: TGTGCCAGCAGCTTAGGACAGGAGTACGAGCAGTACTTC; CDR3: CASSLGQEYEQYF
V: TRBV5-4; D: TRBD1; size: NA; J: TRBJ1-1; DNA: TGTGCCAGCAGCCTGACAGGGGAGGGGAACACTGAAGCTTTCTTT; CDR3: CASSLTGEGNTEAFF
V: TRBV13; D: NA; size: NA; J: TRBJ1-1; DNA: TGTGCCAGCAGCCCCCAGGCAGGGGCGGATGAAGCTTTCTTT; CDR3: CASSPQAGADEAFF
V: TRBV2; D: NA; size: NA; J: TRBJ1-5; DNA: TGTGCCAGCATGGGGGCGGAACAGCCCCAGCATTTT; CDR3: CASMGAEQPQHF
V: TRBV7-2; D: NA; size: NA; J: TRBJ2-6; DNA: TGTGCCAGCAGCTTAGTGGGAGGCACTGGGGCCAACGTCCTGACTTTC; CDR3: CASSLVGGTGANVLTF
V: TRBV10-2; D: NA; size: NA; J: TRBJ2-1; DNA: TGCGCCAGCAACAGAGGGAGCTACAATGAGCAGTTCTTC; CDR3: CASNRGSYNEQFF
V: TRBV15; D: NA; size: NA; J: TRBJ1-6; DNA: TGTGCCACCAGCAGAGATCGGCAGGGTTTCAGTTCACCCCTCCACTTT; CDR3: CATSRDRQGFSSPLHF
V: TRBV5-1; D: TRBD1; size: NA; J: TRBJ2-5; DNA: TGCGCCACCCGACAGGGGAGACAAGAGACCCAGTACTTC; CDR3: CATRQGRQETQYF
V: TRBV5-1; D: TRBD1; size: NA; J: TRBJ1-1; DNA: TGCGCCAGCAGCTTGTTCGGGACAGGGAACACTGAAGCTTTCTTT; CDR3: CASSLFGTGNTEAFF
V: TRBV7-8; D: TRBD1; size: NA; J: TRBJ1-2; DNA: TGTGCCAGCAGCCTCGGGACAGCCTACACCTTC; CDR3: CASSLGTAYTF
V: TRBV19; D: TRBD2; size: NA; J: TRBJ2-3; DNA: TGTGCCAGTAGTTCTGGGACTAGCGGGGCAGATACGCAGTATTTT; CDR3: CASSSGTSGADTQYF
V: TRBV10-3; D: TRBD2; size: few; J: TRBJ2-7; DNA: TGTGCCATCAGGGGCGGCGGGAGGGCCTACGAGCAGTACTTC; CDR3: CAIRGGGRAYEQYF
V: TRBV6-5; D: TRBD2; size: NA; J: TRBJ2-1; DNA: TGTGCCAGCAGTTACGCGACTAGCGGGAGTCAGGGTGAGCAGTTCTTC; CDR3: CASSYATSGSQGEQFF
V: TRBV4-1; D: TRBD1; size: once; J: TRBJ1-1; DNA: TGCGCCAGCAGCCTCCGGACAGGGGCTATGAACACTGAAGCTTTCTTT; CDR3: CASSLRTGAMNTEAFF
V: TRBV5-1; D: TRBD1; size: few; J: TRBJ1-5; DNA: TGCGCCAGCAGCCCGGGGACAGGGAGTACTCAGCCCCAGCATTTT; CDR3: CASSPGTGSTQPQHF
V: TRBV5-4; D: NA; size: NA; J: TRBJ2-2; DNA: TGTGCCAGCAGCCTCGGTGGAGGGGTCACCGGGGAGCTGTTTTTT; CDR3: CASSLGGGVTGELFF
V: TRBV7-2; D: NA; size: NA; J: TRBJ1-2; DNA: TGTGCCAGCAGCTTCCAGGGGATGGACTATGGCTACACCTTC; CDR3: CASSFQGMDYGYTF
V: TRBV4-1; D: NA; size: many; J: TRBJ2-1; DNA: TGCGCCAGCAGCCAAGCGAATGAGCAGTTCTTC; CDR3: CASSQANEQFF
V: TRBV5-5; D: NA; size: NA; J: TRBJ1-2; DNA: TGTGCCAGCAGCTTACGGACAGCCGCTATTGGCTACACCTTC; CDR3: CASSLRTAAIGYTF
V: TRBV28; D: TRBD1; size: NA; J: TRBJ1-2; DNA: TGTGCCAGCAGTTTTTACGGGACAGGGGTGTATGGCTACACCTTC; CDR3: CASSFYGTGVYGYTF
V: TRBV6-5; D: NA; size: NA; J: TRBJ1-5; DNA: TGTGCCAGCAGTTACCGGGGGGGGAGCAATCAGCCCCAGCATTTT; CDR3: CASSYRGGSNQPQHF